These 8 T cell receptor beta chains were sequenced from one sample in a study of T cells in Graves' hyperthyroidism and ophthalmopathy. Researchers took RNA transcripts and amplified the TCR beta CDR3 regions from them. During a first-round RT-PCR of the TCR CDR3, the HTBI primer set was used. TCRdb analysed the multiplex PCR reads with MiXCR anew, one entry per CDR3 protein. The table shows 450,000 to 600,000 distinct CDR3 sequences, with around 15% occurring only once. Sequencing was carried out using blood. These receptors came from a woman aged 40 to 50 with Graves' hyperthyroidism.

V and J are TRBV9 and TRBJ2-1; TRBD2 matches 14 bases. V was clipped by 3 bases and J by 5 bases; unmatched bases: 4. From germline, CDR1 is SGDLS and CDR2 YYNGEE. The CDR3 totals 16 residues. The CDR3 DNA is TGTGCCAGCAGCGGGCGGGGACTAGCGGGGGACAATGAGCAGTTCTTC. The encoded protein is CASSGRGLAGDNEQFF.

To note about this clonotype: Possible read error: a much larger clone is one base away. V is TRBV2 and J is TRBJ2-2; D may match TRBD1 or TRBD2 (5 bases each). Germline lookup yields CDR1 SNHLY and CDR2 FYNNEI. This CDR3 is built from 15 residues. CDR3 protein: CASNQGTANTGKLFF. CDR3 DNA sequence: TGTGCCAGTAACCAAGGGACCGCGAACACCGGGAAGCTGTTTTTT.

This clonotype appeared a few times. The CDR3 bases are TGTGCCAGCAGACTACGGTGGGAAAATGAGCAGTTCTTC. It is translated as CASRLRWENEQFF. This chain connects TRBV6-1 to TRBJ2-1; no reliable D call. Germline assignment: CDR1 MNHNS and CDR2 SASEGT. CDR3 length equals 13 residues. V gave up 6 bases and J gave up 7 bases, with 13 bases separating them.

This clonotype was seen at least ten times. This chain links TRBV24-1 with TRBJ2-7, with 8 nucleotides matching TRBD2. Germline CDR1 and CDR2: KGHDR and SFDVKD. J lost 4 bases, V lost 8 bases, and 3 bases had no gene match. This CDR3 contains 12 residues. The CDR3 loop reads CATKRESYEQYF. CDR3 DNA: TGTGCCACCAAGCGGGAGTCGTACGAGCAGTACTTC.

This clonotype has a count of ten or more. The V call is TRBV27, the J call TRBJ2-1; D gene unclear. The CDR3 runs to 15 residues. Germline V gene data show CDR1 as MNHEY and CDR2 as SMNVEV (reference sequence). V was trimmed by 1 base and J by 0 bases, leaving 7 bases between them. In nucleotides, the CDR3 is TGTGCCAGCAGTTTATGGTCGAGCTCCTACAATGAGCAGTTCTTC. It specifies CASSLWSSSYNEQFF.

The CDR3 coding sequence is TGTGCCACCAGCACCACTAGCGCCCCTTACAATGAGCAGTTCTTC. This gives the protein CATSTTSAPYNEQFF. This sequence joins TRBV15 and TRBJ2-1; 7 nucleotides line up with TRBD2. Trimming removed 4 bases from V and 4 bases from J; junction bases left unmatched: 7. The CDR3 covers 15 residues. Germline V gene lookup returns CDR1 LNHNV and CDR2 YYDKDF (reference sequence).

This clonotype was observed at least ten times. The chain recombines TRBV30 with TRBJ1-1; D unresolved. CDR1 GTSNPN and CDR2 SVGIG come from the germline V gene (reference sequence). The CDR3 sequence is 13 residues long. Trimming took off 5 bases at V and 4 bases at J, with 14 bases between the two ends. CDR3 residues: CAWAPGHLTEAFF. The CDR3 DNA follows: TGTGCCTGGGCCCCGGGTCATCTCACTGAAGCTTTCTTT.

This clonotype has at least ten counts. The chain carries TRBV7-6 and TRBJ2-3, with D unresolved. V dropped 7 bases and J dropped 6 bases, with 14 bases sitting between them. CDR3 size: 13 residues. Germline CDR1 is SGHVS and CDR2 is FNYEAQ. DNA for the CDR3: TGTGCCAGCACCCCTTGGGCCCCGGATACGCAGTATTTT. It translates to CASTPWAPDTQYF.